The rows below give T cell receptor beta chains drawn from one sample of a study of blood T cell repertoires in COVID-19. TCRdb's copy holds only in-frame clones and misses some; the assay was immunoSEQ multiplex PCR. The data show around 47,000 clones, around 81% seen once. Sequenced: peripheral blood. The receptors originated from a man in his sixties or seventies with active COVID-19. The CDR3 runs from the conserved cysteine through the conserved F or W. The D gene is left open where the match is weak. Not all rows give a size; the values are once, few, many and, for expanded clones, a class.

V,size,D,length,J,DNA,CDR3
TRBV10-3,NA,TRBD2,13,TRBJ2-3,TGTGCCATCACTAGCGGGGGTACAGATACGCAGTATTTT,CAITSGGTDTQYF
TRBV4-1,once,NA,13,TRBJ2-1,TGCGCCAGCAGCCAAGTTACGGACAATGAGCAGTTCTTC,CASSQVTDNEQFF
TRBV5-5,NA,NA,13,TRBJ1-1,TGTGCCAGCAGCCCTTCAGTGAACACTGAAGCTTTCTTT,CASSPSVNTEAFF
TRBV6-2/TRBV6-3,NA,TRBD1,14,TRBJ1-5,TGTGCCAGCAGCCTCGACAGGGAAGGGCAGCCCCAGCATTTT,CASSLDREGQPQHF
TRBV5-8,NA,NA,15,TRBJ1-3,TGTGCCAGCAGCCGGGGTACGAGCTCTGGAAACACCATATATTTT,CASSRGTSSGNTIYF
TRBV11-2,NA,NA,14,TRBJ2-4,TGTGCCAGCAGCACAATAATAGCCAAAAACATTCAGTACTTC,CASSTIIAKNIQYF
TRBV3-1/TRBV3-2,NA,NA,13,TRBJ2-7,TGTGCCAGCAGCCAAGAGCCCAGGGGCGAGCAGTACTTC,CASSQEPRGEQYF
TRBV7-9,NA,TRBD1,15,TRBJ1-4,TGTGCCAGCAGCCCTACCGGGACAGGGAATGAAAAACTGTTTTTT,CASSPTGTGNEKLFF
TRBV5-1,NA,NA,14,TRBJ1-1,TGCGCCAGCAGCTTGACCGCGGCAGCCCTTGAAGCTTTCTTT,CASSLTAAALEAFF
TRBV3-1/TRBV3-2,once,NA,14,TRBJ1-1,TGTGCCAGCAGCCAAGAGGGCAGGGCCACTGAAGCTTTCTTT,CASSQEGRATEAFF
TRBV18,few,NA,14,TRBJ2-1,TGTGCCAGCTCACCACAGGGGGCCTACAATGAGCAGTTCTTC,CASSPQGAYNEQFF
TRBV7-2,NA,TRBD1,16,TRBJ1-6,TGTGCCAGCAGCTTAGTATCGACAGGGAAAAATTCACCCCTCCACTTT,CASSLVSTGKNSPLHF
TRBV28,few,NA,14,TRBJ1-6,TGTGCCAGCAGTTTAGGTCACAGCAATTCACCCCTCCACTTT,CASSLGHSNSPLHF
TRBV19,NA,NA,17,TRBJ1-5,TGTGCCAGTAGTATCGGGGCGCGGGACGGTGACAATCAGCCCCAGCATTTT,CASSIGARDGDNQPQHF
TRBV6-5,NA,NA,15,TRBJ2-7,TGTGCCAGCAGTTACTCTCCCAGAGAGGGTTACGAGCAGTACTTC,CASSYSPREGYEQYF
TRBV4-3,NA,NA,15,TRBJ1-2,TGCGCCAGCAGCCAAGCGGTAGGACTTAACTATGGCTACACCTTC,CASSQAVGLNYGYTF
TRBV19,NA,NA,15,TRBJ2-2,TGTGCCAGTAGTATAGGAGGAGGGTACACCGGGGAGCTGTTTTTT,CASSIGGGYTGELFF
TRBV28,few,TRBD1,15,TRBJ1-2,TGTGCCAGCAGTTTCCGGGACAGGGTCAACTATGGCTACACCTTC,CASSFRDRVNYGYTF